This passage covers 13 T cell receptor beta chains from one sample sequenced in a study of CD8 T cells in ankylosing spondylitis. In TCRdb, the 5' RACE reads were re-called with MiXCR into one record per CDR3 protein. The table includes about 36,000 distinct CDR3 sequences, 13% detected once. Sequenced input: synovial fluid, either unsorted or a sorted T cell fraction (not recorded which). The receptor set was obtained from a male donor with ankylosing spondylitis.

This clonotype was found many times. This chain links TRBV9 with TRBJ2-3, with TRBD2 matching over 11 bases. The CDR3 length is 19 residues. The J segment lost 0 bases and the V segment lost 0 bases, leaving 9 bases of the junction unmatched. The V gene's germline CDR1 is SGDLS and CDR2 YYNGEE. CDR3 residues: CASSVAGASGGHSTDTQYF. CDR3 nucleotides: TGTGCCAGCAGCGTAGCTGGGGCTAGCGGGGGGCATAGCACAGATACGCAGTATTTT.

Remarks on this clonotype: One end of the junction fails to match germline, which may point to a read error. The V and J genes are TRBV6-2 or TRBV6-3 and TRBJ2-1, with D tentatively TRBD2 (6 bases). Germline V CDR1 and CDR2: MNHEY, SVGEGT. The CDR3 extends over 15 amino acids. The CDR3 here is CTSSYGGGDLNEQFF. CDR3 coding DNA: TGTACCAGCAGTTATGGAGGCGGGGACCTCAATGAACAGTTCTTC.

In this sample, this clonotype turned up a few times. This sequence joins TRBV4-1 and TRBJ2-6, with D possibly being TRBD1 or TRBD2 (5 bases each). Germline V gene sequence: CDR1 MGHRA, CDR2 YSYEKL. The CDR3 runs to 15 residues. Trimming shortened V by 2 bases and J by 12 bases, and 17 bases separated the two germline ends. DNA of the CDR3: TGCGCCAGCAGCCAACCCCGGGACCCTGAGACCGTCCTGACTTTC. Amino acid sequence: CASSQPRDPETVLTF.

The chain uses TRBV15 and TRBJ2-1; 8 nucleotides match TRBD2. The germline gives CDR1 LNHNV, CDR2 YYDKDF (reference sequence). The CDR3 sequence is 13 residues long. The ends lost 11 bases at V and 4 bases at J; junction bases unmatched: 7. The CDR3 DNA follows: TGTGCCGCCACTAGCGGTGTATACAATGAGCAGTTCTTC. This sequence encodes CAATSGVYNEQFF.

This clonotype was seen only a few times. This sequence joins TRBV10-3 and TRBJ2-7; tentatively, D is TRBD2 (6 bases). The CDR3 has 13 residues. The germline V gene encodes CDR1 ENHRY and CDR2 SYGVKD. Trimming left V 5 bases short and J 4 bases short, with 12 bases between. The CDR3 here is CAISTRTTYEQYF. The CDR3 DNA reads TGTGCCATCAGTACGAGGACTACTTACGAGCAGTACTTC.

In this sample, this clonotype turned up many times. The CDR3 sequence: CASSFLGTPLLQYF. The CDR3 nucleotides read TGTGCCAGCAGCTTCCTCGGGACGCCGTTACTTCAGTACTTC. The chain joins TRBV7-9 to TRBJ2-4, with D perhaps matching TRBD1 or TRBD2 (5 bases each). Trimming removed 3 bases at V and 11 bases at J, with 17 bases between. The CDR3 extends over 14 amino acids. Germline assignment: CDR1 SEHNR and CDR2 FQNEAQ (reference sequence).

This clonotype was picked up a small number of times. This chain links TRBV28 with TRBJ2-2; 7 bases agree with TRBD1. The length of the CDR3 is 14 residues. CDR1 and CDR2 from the germline V gene are MDHEN and SYDVKM. V dropped 8 bases and J dropped 2; count of bases not matched to a gene: 5. This chain's CDR3 is CASRRQGNTGELFF. The CDR3 bases are TGTGCCAGCCGACGACAGGGTAACACCGGGGAGCTGTTTTTT.

V is TRBV7-9 and J is TRBJ2-1; TRBD1 might be the D (6 bases). V dropped 5 bases and J dropped 3 bases, with 14 bases sitting between them. CDR1 is SEHNR and CDR2 is FQNEAQ in the germline V gene (reference sequence). The CDR3 covers 15 residues. Here the CDR3 DNA reads TGTGCCAGCAGCCGTCAACAGGGCTACTACAATGAGCAGTTCTTC. Translated, it gives CASSRQQGYYNEQFF. The complete variable domain, with remaining parts taken from reference TRBV7-9 and TRBJ2-1, reads DTGVSQNPRHKITKRGQNVTFRCDPISEHNRLYWYRQTLGQGPEFLTYFQNEAQLEKSRLLSDRFSAERPKGSFSTLEIQRTEQGDSAMYLCASSRQQGYYNEQFFGPGTRLTVL.

The chain links TRBV12-3 or TRBV12-4 to TRBJ1-1; D is unresolved. The V end lost 1 base, the J end lost 8 bases, and 11 bases lay between the germline ends. The CDR3 covers 13 residues. CDR3 DNA: TGTGCCAGCAGTTTAGGGTTCGGTCGGGAAGCTTTCTTT. This gives the protein CASSLGFGREAFF.

The table lists this clonotype with a few counts. In DNA, the CDR3 is TGCGCCAGCAGCTCGGGTGGATGGACAGGGAATAATTCACCCCTCCACTTT. It yields the protein CASSSGGWTGNNSPLHF. V is TRBV5-1 and J is TRBJ1-6; 8 positions match TRBD1. Germline CDR1 and CDR2: SGHRS and YFSETQ. V lost 3 bases to trimming and J lost 5 bases; unmatched junction nucleotides: 10. This CDR3 contains 17 residues.

The chain has TRBV28 and TRBJ2-1; 13 bases match TRBD2. Germline V gives CDR1 MDHEN, CDR2 SYDVKM. The CDR3 has 14 residues. V gave up 10 bases and J gave up 4 bases; unmatched junction bases: 4. Here the CDR3 reads CATETSGGYNEQFF. The CDR3 DNA sequence: TGTGCCACCGAGACTAGCGGGGGGTACAATGAGCAGTTCTTC.

This clonotype came up a few times. The chain is built from TRBV6-1 and TRBJ2-5; 12 nucleotides agree with TRBD2. CDR1 and CDR2 (germline): MNHNS, SASEGT. V trimming: 6 bases; J trimming: 2 bases; junction bases outside the gene matches: 4. The CDR3 loop spans 15 amino acids. The CDR3 DNA sequence: TGTGCCAGCAGCGTACTAGCGGGGGGTCAAGAGACCCAGTACTTC. Amino acid sequence: CASSVLAGGQETQYF.

There are many counts of this clonotype. The V gene is TRBV29-1, the J gene TRBJ2-1; the match to TRBD1 covers 7 bases. This CDR3 spans 14 amino acids. Germline CDR1 SQVTM, CDR2 ANQGSEA. V lost 3 bases to trimming and J lost 2 bases; unmatched junction nucleotides: 4. CDR3 coding DNA: TGCAGCGTTGACTCGGGACAGCCCTACAATGAGCAGTTCTTC. It translates to CSVDSGQPYNEQFF.